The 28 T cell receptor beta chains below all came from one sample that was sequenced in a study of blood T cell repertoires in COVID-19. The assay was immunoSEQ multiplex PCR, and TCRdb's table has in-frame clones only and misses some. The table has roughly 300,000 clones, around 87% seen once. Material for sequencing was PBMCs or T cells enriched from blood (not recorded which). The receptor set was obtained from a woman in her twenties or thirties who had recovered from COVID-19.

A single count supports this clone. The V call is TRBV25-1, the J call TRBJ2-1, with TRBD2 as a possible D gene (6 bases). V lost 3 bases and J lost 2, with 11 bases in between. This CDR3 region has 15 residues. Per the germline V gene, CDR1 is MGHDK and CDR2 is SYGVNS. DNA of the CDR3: TGTGCCAGCAGTGAGTCGACGGGGGCCTACAATGAGCAGTTCTTC. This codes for CASSESTGAYNEQFF.

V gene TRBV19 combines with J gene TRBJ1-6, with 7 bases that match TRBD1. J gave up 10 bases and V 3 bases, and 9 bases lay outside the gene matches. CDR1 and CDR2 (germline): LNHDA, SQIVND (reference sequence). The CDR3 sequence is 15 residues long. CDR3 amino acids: CASSIHRGAQSPLHF. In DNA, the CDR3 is TGTGCCAGTAGTATTCACAGGGGCGCCCAGTCACCCCTCCACTTT.

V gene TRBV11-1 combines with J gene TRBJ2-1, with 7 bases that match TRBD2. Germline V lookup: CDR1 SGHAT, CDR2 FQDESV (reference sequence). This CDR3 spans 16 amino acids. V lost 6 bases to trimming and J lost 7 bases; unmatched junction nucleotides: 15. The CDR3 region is CASRPGGIGAGNEQFF. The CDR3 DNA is TGTGCCAGCAGACCCGGGGGGATTGGCGCGGGAAATGAGCAGTTCTTC.

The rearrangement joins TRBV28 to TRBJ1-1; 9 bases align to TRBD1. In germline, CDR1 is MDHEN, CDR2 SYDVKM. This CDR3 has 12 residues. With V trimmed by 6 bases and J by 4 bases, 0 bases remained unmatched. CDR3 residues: CASRTGGTEAFF. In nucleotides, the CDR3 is TGTGCCAGCAGGACAGGGGGCACTGAAGCTTTCTTT.

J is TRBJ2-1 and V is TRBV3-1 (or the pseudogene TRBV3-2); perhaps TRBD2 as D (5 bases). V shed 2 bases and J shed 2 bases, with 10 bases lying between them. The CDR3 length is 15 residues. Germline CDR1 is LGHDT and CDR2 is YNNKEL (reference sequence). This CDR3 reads CASSQTSEAYNEQFF. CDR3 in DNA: TGTGCCAGCAGCCAAACTAGTGAGGCCTACAATGAGCAGTTCTTC.

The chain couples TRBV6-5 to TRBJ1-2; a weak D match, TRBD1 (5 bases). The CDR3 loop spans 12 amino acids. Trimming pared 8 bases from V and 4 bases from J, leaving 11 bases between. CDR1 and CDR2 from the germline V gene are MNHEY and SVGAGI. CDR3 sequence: CASQGRTYGYTF. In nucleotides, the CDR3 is TGTGCCAGCCAGGGTAGAACCTATGGCTACACCTTC.

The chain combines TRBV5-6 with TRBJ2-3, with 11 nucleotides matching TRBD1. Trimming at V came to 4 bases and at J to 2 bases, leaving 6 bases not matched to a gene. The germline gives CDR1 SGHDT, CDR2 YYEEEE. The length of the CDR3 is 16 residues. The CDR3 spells CASSDGDRGVTDTQYF. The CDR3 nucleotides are TGTGCCAGCAGCGATGGGGACAGGGGGGTCACAGATACGCAGTATTTT.

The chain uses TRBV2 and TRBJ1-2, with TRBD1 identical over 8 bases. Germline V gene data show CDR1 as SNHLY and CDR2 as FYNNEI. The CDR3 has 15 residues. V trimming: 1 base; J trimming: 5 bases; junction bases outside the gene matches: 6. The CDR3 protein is CASSEGRGRVYGYTF. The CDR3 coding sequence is TGTGCCAGCAGTGAAGGCAGGGGGCGAGTGTATGGCTACACCTTC.

CDR3 loop: CASSVGTTGGANEKLFF. In nucleotides, the CDR3 is TGTGCCAGCAGCGTAGGAACCACAGGGGGCGCAAATGAAAAACTGTTTTTT. The chain links TRBV9 to TRBJ1-4, with 9 bases fitting TRBD1. Per the germline V gene, CDR1 is SGDLS and CDR2 is YYNGEE. After removal of 0 bases from V and 5 bases from J, the junction contained 8 bases not matched to a gene. CDR3 size: 17 residues.

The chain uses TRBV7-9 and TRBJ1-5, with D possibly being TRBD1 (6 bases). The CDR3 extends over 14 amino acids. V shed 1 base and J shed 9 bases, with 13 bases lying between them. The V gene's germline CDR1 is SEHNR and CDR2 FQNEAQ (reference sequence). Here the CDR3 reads CASSLGVTGGPQHF. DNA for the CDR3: TGTGCCAGCAGCTTAGGTGTGACAGGCGGGCCCCAGCATTTT.

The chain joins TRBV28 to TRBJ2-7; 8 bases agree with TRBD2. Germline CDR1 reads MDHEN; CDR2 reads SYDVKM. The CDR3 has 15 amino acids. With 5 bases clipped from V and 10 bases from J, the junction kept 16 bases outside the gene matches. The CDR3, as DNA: TGTGCCAGCAGTACCTGGGGGACTAGTCGAGAGTATCAGTACTTC. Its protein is CASSTWGTSREYQYF.

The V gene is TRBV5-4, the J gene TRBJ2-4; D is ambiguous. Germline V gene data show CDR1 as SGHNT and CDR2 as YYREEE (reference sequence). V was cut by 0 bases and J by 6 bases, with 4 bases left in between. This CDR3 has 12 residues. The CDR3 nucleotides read TGTGCCAGCAGCTTGGACGGAAACATTCAGTACTTC. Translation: CASSLDGNIQYF.

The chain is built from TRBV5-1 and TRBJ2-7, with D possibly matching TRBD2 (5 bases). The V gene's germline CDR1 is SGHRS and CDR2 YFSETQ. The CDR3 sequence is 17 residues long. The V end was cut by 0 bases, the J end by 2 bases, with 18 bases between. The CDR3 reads CASSLDVWRLRAYEQYF. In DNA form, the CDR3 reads TGCGCCAGCAGCTTGGACGTGTGGAGGCTGCGCGCCTACGAGCAGTACTTC.

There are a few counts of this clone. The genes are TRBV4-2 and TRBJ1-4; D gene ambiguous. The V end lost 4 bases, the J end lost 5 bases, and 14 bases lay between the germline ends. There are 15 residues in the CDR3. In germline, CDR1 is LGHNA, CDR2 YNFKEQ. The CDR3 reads CASSLHLRENEKLFF. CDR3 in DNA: TGTGCCAGCAGCCTTCACCTTAGGGAGAATGAAAAACTGTTTTTT.

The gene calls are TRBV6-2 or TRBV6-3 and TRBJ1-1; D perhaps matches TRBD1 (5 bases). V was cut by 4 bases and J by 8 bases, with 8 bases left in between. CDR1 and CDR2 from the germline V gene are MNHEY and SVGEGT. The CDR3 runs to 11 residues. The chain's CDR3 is CASSSTVEAFF. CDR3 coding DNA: TGTGCCAGCAGTTCGACAGTAGAAGCTTTCTTT.

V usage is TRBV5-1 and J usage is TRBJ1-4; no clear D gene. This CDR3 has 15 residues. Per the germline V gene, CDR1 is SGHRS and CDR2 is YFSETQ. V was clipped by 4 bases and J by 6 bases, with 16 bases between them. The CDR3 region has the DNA TGCGCCAGCAGCGCCGACGGGTCTCGGGATGAAAAACTGTTTTTT. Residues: CASSADGSRDEKLFF.

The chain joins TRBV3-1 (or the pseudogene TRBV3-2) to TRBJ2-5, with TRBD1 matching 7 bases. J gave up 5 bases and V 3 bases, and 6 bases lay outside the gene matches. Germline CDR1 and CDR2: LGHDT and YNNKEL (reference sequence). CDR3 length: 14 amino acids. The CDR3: CASSQKGAYETQYF. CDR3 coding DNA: TGTGCCAGCAGCCAGAAGGGGGCGTATGAGACCCAGTACTTC.

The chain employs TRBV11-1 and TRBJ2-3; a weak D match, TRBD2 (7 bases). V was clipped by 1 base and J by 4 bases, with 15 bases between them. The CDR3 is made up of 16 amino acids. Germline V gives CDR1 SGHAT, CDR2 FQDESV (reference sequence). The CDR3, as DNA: TGTGCCAGCAGCTTAGTGGGCGGGGGCAGGGCAGATACGCAGTATTTT. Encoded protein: CASSLVGGGRADTQYF.

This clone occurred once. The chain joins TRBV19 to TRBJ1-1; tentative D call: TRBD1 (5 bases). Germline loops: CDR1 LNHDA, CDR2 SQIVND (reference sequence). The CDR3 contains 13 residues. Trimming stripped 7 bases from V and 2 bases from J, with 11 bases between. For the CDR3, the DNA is TGTGCCAGTAAGCGGGGACCCAACACTGAAGCTTTCTTT. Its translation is CASKRGPNTEAFF.

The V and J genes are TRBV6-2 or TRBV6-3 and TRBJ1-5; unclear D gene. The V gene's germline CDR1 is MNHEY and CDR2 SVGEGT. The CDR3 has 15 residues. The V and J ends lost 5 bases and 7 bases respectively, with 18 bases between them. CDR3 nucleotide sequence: TGTGCCAGCAGTCAGGCTCTGAGGGTTCTACAGCCCCAGCATTTT. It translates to CASSQALRVLQPQHF.

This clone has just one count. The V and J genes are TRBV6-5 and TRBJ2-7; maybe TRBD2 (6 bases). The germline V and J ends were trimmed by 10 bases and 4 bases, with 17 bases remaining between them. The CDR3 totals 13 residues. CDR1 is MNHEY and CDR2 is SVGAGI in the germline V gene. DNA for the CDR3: TGTGCCACTCGGACTAAAGAACCATACGAGCAGTACTTC. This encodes CATRTKEPYEQYF.

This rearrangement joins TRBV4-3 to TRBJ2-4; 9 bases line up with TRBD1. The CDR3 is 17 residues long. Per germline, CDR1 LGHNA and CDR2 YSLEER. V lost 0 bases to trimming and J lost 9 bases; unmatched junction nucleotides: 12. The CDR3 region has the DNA TGCGCCAGCAGCCAAGAGAGGGACAGGGATGCCCCTTGCATTCAGTACTTC. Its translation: CASSQERDRDAPCIQYF.

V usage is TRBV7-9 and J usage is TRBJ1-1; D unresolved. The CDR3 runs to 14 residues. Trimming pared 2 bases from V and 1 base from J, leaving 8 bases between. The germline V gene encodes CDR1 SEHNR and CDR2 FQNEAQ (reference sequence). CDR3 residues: CASSLHSGNTEAFF. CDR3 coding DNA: TGTGCCAGCAGCTTACACAGTGGGAACACTGAAGCTTTCTTT.

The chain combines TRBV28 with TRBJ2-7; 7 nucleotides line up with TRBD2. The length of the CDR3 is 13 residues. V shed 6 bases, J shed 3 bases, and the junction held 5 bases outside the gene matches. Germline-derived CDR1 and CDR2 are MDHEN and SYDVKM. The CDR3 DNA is TGTGCCAGCAGAAGGGGACTACACTACGAGCAGTACTTC. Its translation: CASRRGLHYEQYF.

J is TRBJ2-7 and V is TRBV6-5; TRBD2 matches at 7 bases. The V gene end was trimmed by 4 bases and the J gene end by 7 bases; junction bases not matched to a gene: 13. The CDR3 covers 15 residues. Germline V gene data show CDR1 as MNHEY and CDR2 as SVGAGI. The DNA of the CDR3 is TGTGCCAGCAGTTTCGGGCCGGGGACTACCGGAGAGCAGTACTTC. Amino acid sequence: CASSFGPGTTGEQYF.

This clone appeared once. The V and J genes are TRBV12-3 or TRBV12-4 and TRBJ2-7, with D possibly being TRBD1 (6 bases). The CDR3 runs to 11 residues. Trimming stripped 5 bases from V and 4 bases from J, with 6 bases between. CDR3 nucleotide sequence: TGTGCCAGCAGTCAGGGGTACGAGCAGTACTTC. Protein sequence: CASSQGYEQYF.

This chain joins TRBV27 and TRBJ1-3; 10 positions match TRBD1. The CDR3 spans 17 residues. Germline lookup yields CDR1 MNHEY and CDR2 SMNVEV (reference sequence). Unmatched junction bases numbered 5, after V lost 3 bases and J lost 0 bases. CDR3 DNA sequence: TGTGCCAGCAGTTTGGGGACAGGGGCCCGCTCTGGAAACACCATATATTTT. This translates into CASSLGTGARSGNTIYF.

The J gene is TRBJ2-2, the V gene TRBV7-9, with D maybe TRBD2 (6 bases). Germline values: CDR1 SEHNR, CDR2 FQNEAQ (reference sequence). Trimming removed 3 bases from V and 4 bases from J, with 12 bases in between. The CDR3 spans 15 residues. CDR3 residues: CASSFPRGGTGELFF. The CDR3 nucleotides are TGTGCCAGCAGCTTCCCAAGGGGAGGCACCGGGGAGCTGTTTTTT.